This T cell receptor beta chain was retrieved from a study of blood T cell repertoires in COVID-19 (TCRdb year 2020). Notes on the research overall: Collaborator samples came from the United States, Italy and Spain and covered acute and convalescent phases of COVID-19. The prospective study material was composed of cDNA or gDNA derived from T cells, B-cell-depleted T cells, or PBMCs. Subjects who had been exposed to COVID-19, were actively infected with it, or had recovered from it provided the deeply sampled blood TCRbeta repertoires that made up the dataset. The repertoires were released in a freely available public database intended as a resource for research on the immune response to SARS-CoV-2. The samples were drawn from the first 160 participants of the ongoing ImmuneRACE study and from under 1,500 subjects provided by 6 global collaborators. Sample metadata almost always included a de-identified subject ID, COVID-19 status, age in years and sex. Where available, HLA class I and class II types were taken from metadata supplied by the sample provider and were not determined by assay-based typing.

Enrolling through a virtual design, the prospective study's participants ranged in age from about 18 to 89 years and lived across some 22 United States geographic areas. In the prospective study, cohorts were assigned on the basis of participant-reported clinical history obtained from a screening survey and a study questionnaire. ImmuneRACE Cohort 3 recovered participants were defined by two consecutive negative NP/OP PCR tests, healthcare professional clearance, or symptom resolution. Each participant in the prospective study had whole blood, serum and a nasopharyngeal or oropharyngeal swab collected by mobile phlebotomists. Additional blood draws and questionnaires over a 2-month period could optionally be provided by prospective study participants. Blood samples from the prospective study were shipped frozen or at room temperature prior to DNA extraction. What the authors observed across the whole study: How much clinical and demographic metadata was included differed by source and by participant, and the metadata was provided uncurated.

The immunoSEQ Assay, a bias-controlled multiplex PCR, was used to amplify TCRbeta CDR3 regions from genomic DNA. As for the original processing: Within the assay, amplification of reference gene primers was used to estimate how many nucleated cells each sample contained. To quantify the absolute abundance of each unique TCRbeta CDR3 rearrangement, sequence reads were collapsed and filtered. Productive Simpson clonality was computed per sample as the square root of Simpson's diversity index over productive rearrangements. This immuneACCESS table, as held by TCRdb, lists in-frame sequences with V and J called but not all clones. Of the missing ones, under half trace to an unresolved V gene in checked studies; the others have no known cause. V, J and clone size are taken as reported in that table, and D and trimming were inferred from the DNA itself. The sample contains some 170,000 clones, 80% to 90% of them found a single time. Of the sample, nearly 15% is held by the ten largest clones.

Including the terminal cysteine and phenylalanine, the CDR3 comprises 16 residues. The sequence is cut down to CDR3 DNA, 48 bases in frame from base 1. Taken from the germline V gene (reference sequence), the CDR1 and CDR2 loops are MNHEY and SMNVEV. The germline V end is reduced by 5 bases and the J end by 4 bases; junction bases left unmatched: 9. Concerning this clone itself: Its antigen has not been determined. The record has no base qualities; no much larger clone is one base away.

The chain employs TRBV27 and TRBJ1-1; 11 junctional bases match TRBD1. This receptor was obtained from a man between 45 and 60 years old who had recovered from COVID-19. Sequencing was carried out using PBMCs or T cells enriched from blood (not recorded which). This receptor carries the CDR3 CASSQPPGQGGTEAFF. In nucleotide form, the sequence is TGTGCCAGCAGTCAACCACCGGGACAGGGGGGCACTGAAGCTTTCTTT.